This T cell receptor beta chain originates from a study of blood T cells in healthy people across ages. Study-level findings and limits: TCR beta diversity was tightly associated with the proportion of naive T cells. Getting older went along with TCR beta diversity per million T cells dropping roughly linearly.

The sample providers were healthy Caucasian people from Russia, aged roughly 6 to 95. Using a J-beta primer mix together with a sample-barcoded 5' primer, a second PCR was run for 7 to 11 cycles. In TCRdb, the 5' RACE reads were re-called with MiXCR into one record per CDR3 protein. The sample contains 1.5 million to 2 million distinct CDR3 sequences, 40% to 55% of which appear only once. With respect to this clonotype: The antigen is undetermined.

The TCR was taken from a woman in her thirties or forties in good health. Input material: blood.

The CDR3 nucleotides read TGTGCCAGCAGTTCTCCCAGGGCTTCCGGGGAGCTGTTTTTT. Translated: CASSSPRASGELFF. V is TRBV28 and J is TRBJ2-2, with D maybe TRBD1 (5 bases). The CDR3 extends over 14 amino acids. The V and J ends lost 4 bases and 6 bases respectively, with 12 bases between them. Germline lookup yields CDR1 MDHEN and CDR2 SYDVKM.